The entry below describes one T cell receptor (beta chain). Read data end 3 residues before the CDR3 end; the end is taken from the germline J gene. These data belong to a study of T cells in women clearing cervical HPV infection. Trimming at V came to 0 bases and at J to 5 bases, leaving 12 bases not matched to a gene. This CDR3 is 18 amino acids long. Looked up from germline, CDR1 is ENHRY and CDR2 is SYGVKD. Assay used: immunoSEQ multiplex PCR; TCRdb lists only in-frame clones, some missing. The data include approximately 35,000 clones; the top ten clones carry roughly 7.2%. This chain connects TRBV10-3 to TRBJ2-3, with 9 bases lining up with TRBD2. What was sequenced was blood buffy coat. This sequence originates from a woman aged 18 to 75 with a cervical HPV16 infection that either progressed to CIN3+ or cleared (not recorded which). This CDR3 is CAISESINSGGKGDTQYF. CDR3 DNA (partial): TGTGCCATCAGTGAGTCGATAAATAGCGGGGGCAAGGGAGATACG.